This entry features one T cell receptor beta chain sequence. This clonotype occurred a few times. Its antigen is unknown. The input lacks base qualities; no much larger clone sits a single base away. The entry originates in a study of T cell repertoires in cytomegalovirus infection (dated by TCRdb to about 2019). Describing the broader study: The HLA type of each donor mattered for the analysis, because public TCR beta signatures pointed to carriage of CMV infection along with the matching HLA type. On the study overall, not on this receptor specifically: The ex vivo response was dominated by HLA-C-restricted CMV-specific TCR beta clonotypes, which also provided the single most frequent clonotype in two of eight donors. In both this cohort and an independent cohort of 350 to 400 donors, the cumulative frequency of public TCR beta family members distinguished carriers of CMV infection plus the relevant HLA type.

Via the germline V gene, CDR1 is SGHTA and CDR2 FQGTGA. The V end gives up 0 bases and the J end 2 bases, leaving 6 bases in the junction not matched to a gene. From cysteine to phenylalanine, the CDR3 is 18 amino acids long. Here the CDR3 DNA is all that survives: 54 bases in frame from base 1. For sequencing, an Illumina HiSeq 1500 was employed. Starting from the raw public reads, TCRdb applied fastp trimming at Q25, assembled clones with MiXCR and retained in-frame beta chains. Here each entry gathers all rows of one CDR3 protein and keeps the most common genes and DNA. The sample records around 440,000 distinct CDR3 sequences, about 11% of which are singletons. The ten biggest clones cover roughly 10% of the sample.

The chain employs TRBV7-3 and TRBJ2-1; the junction holds 11 bases that match TRBD2. The material sequenced was PBMCs. The receptor's source is a human donor in good health (CMV status not recorded). Some clones in this sample may be carry-over from other donors' samples. Read as DNA, the sequence is TGTGCCAGCAGCTTAACGGGTCTAGCGGGGGGTACCTACAATGAGCAGTTCTTC. Protein translation: CASSLTGLAGGTYNEQFF.